Below are 20 T cell receptor beta chains sequenced from a single sample in a study of T-cell memory formation after mild COVID-19. One entry per CDR3 protein results from TCRdb running MiXCR on the 5' RACE reads. The data show 350,000 to 500,000 distinct CDR3 sequences, with about 20% seen just once and around a fifth held by the top ten. The sequenced material came from PBMCs or a T cell subset sorted from them (not recorded which). The receptors were gathered from a young man who had mild COVID-19 (a few samples of this study predate the infection). Cell type and time point are not known.

V usage is TRBV7-6 and J usage is TRBJ1-1, with D perhaps TRBD1 (6 bases). The V gene lost 5 bases and the J gene lost 1 base, with 23 bases spanning the gap. This CDR3 is built from 18 residues. Germline V gene lookup returns CDR1 SGHVS and CDR2 FNYEAQ. CDR3 bases: TGTGCCAGCAGCAAACGGAGAACAGGGACCGTTGGGAACACTGAAGCTTTCTTT. It yields the protein CASSKRRTGTVGNTEAFF.

The chain joins TRBV7-9 to TRBJ2-7, with 10 bases matching TRBD1. The V gene end was trimmed by 5 bases and the J gene end by 7 bases; junction bases not matched to a gene: 8. Germline loops: CDR1 SEHNR, CDR2 FQNEAQ (reference sequence). This CDR3 is built from 14 residues. This chain's CDR3 is CASSPGTGVGEQYV. The CDR3 DNA follows: TGTGCCAGCAGCCCCGGGACAGGGGTGGGAGAGCAGTACGTC.

This clonotype was picked up a small number of times. The V gene is TRBV7-2, the J gene TRBJ1-2; unclear D gene. From germline, CDR1 is SGHTA and CDR2 FQGNSA. The CDR3 runs 14 residues. The ends were cut back, 7 bases at V and 3 bases at J, with 15 bases in the middle. In nucleotides, the CDR3 is TGTGCCAGCACCTTCCAGGTGGCAGACTATGGCTACACCTTC. It is translated as CASTFQVADYGYTF.

V and J are TRBV18 and TRBJ1-1; D uncertain. Germline values: CDR1 KGHSH, CDR2 LQKENI. There are 13 residues in the CDR3. Trimming cost V 8 bases and J 1 base, with 11 bases left between them. The CDR3 loop is CASQREGNTEAFF. The CDR3, as DNA: TGTGCCAGCCAGCGAGAAGGGAACACTGAAGCTTTCTTT.

The table lists this clonotype with many counts. This rearrangement joins TRBV7-2 to TRBJ2-3; D possibly matches TRBD1 or TRBD2 (5 bases each). V gave up 6 bases and J gave up 0 bases, with 7 bases separating them. This CDR3 spans 13 amino acids. CDR1 and CDR2 from the germline V gene are SGHTA and FQGNSA. CDR3 loop: CASRGVSTDTQYF. The CDR3 DNA sequence: TGTGCCAGCAGGGGGGTTAGCACAGATACGCAGTATTTT. The full variable domain, rest sourced from reference TRBV7-2 and TRBJ2-3, is GAGVSQSPSNKVTEKGKDVELRCDPISGHTALYWYRQSLGQGLEFLIYFQGNSAPDKSGLPSDRFSAERTGGSVSTLTIQRTQQEDSAVYLCASRGVSTDTQYFGPGTRLTVL.

This clonotype has only one observation. The rearrangement links TRBV20-1 to TRBJ1-3, with no clear D. Deletions cut 3 bases from V and 4 bases from J, with 13 bases between. The V gene's germline CDR1 is DFQATT and CDR2 SNEGSKA (reference sequence). This CDR3 has 14 residues. The CDR3, as DNA: TGCAGTGCTAGGCCCTTAGGGTCGGGAAACACCATATATTTT. This codes for CSARPLGSGNTIYF.

CDR3 sequence (DNA): TGTGCCAGCAGCCAAATGTCCGGGGCGGACAATGAGCAGTTCTTC. This translates into CASSQMSGADNEQFF. The chain carries TRBV3-1 and TRBJ2-1; D is tentatively TRBD1 or TRBD2 (5 bases each). Trimming shortened V by 2 bases and J by 5 bases, and 13 bases separated the two germline ends. This CDR3 spans 15 amino acids. The germline V gene has CDR1 LGHDT and CDR2 YNNKEL (reference sequence).

This chain uses TRBV27 with TRBJ2-1; 7 bases line up with TRBD2. Germline CDR1 and CDR2: MNHEY and SMNVEV (reference sequence). This CDR3 contains 16 residues. V was pared by 1 base and J by 7 bases, with 10 bases of the junction left unmatched. The CDR3 region is CASSLFNNLGGNEQFF. The DNA for the CDR3 is TGTGCCAGCAGTTTATTCAACAACTTGGGGGGGAATGAGCAGTTCTTC.

This clonotype has just a few counts. This chain uses TRBV14 with TRBJ2-1; 8 bases line up with TRBD1. Unmatched junction bases numbered 6, after V lost 2 bases and J lost 3 bases. The CDR3 totals 16 residues. Looked up from germline, CDR1 is SGHDN and CDR2 is FVKESK. The CDR3 sequence: CASSQPRGLDYNEQFF. The DNA for the CDR3 is TGTGCCAGCAGCCAACCCAGGGGGCTGGACTACAATGAGCAGTTCTTC.

The chain joins TRBV6-2 or TRBV6-3 to TRBJ2-7, with a tentative D call TRBD2 (6 bases). V gave up 2 bases and J gave up 0 bases, with 14 bases separating them. Germline V gene lookup returns CDR1 MNHEY and CDR2 SVGEGT. This CDR3 has 16 residues. The DNA for the CDR3 is TGTGCCAGCAGTTACGGGGCGGGACTGGCCTCCTACGAGCAGTACGTC. It codes for CASSYGAGLASYEQYV.

This clonotype was picked up many times. This chain connects TRBV6-6 to TRBJ1-5; TRBD1 aligns across 7 bases. The CDR3 runs to 14 residues. J was trimmed by 2 bases and V by 6 bases; bases with no gene match: 4. Germline lookup yields CDR1 MNHNY and CDR2 SVGAGI (reference sequence). The CDR3 protein is CASRDTGGNQPQHF. CDR3 DNA sequence: TGTGCCAGCAGAGATACAGGGGGCAATCAGCCCCAGCATTTT.

The gene calls are TRBV28 and TRBJ2-7, with D possibly being TRBD1 (6 bases). The CDR3 has 14 amino acids. CDR1 and CDR2 (germline): MDHEN, SYDVKM. Trimming pared 2 bases from V and 4 bases from J, leaving 12 bases between. The CDR3 region has the DNA TGTGCCAGCAGTTTAAAGGGGGAAAGGTACGAGCAGTACGTC. Its protein product is CASSLKGERYEQYV.

In its sample, this clonotype was seen a few times. The chain carries TRBV6-6 and TRBJ1-5; 10 positions match TRBD1. Per the germline V gene, CDR1 is MNHNY and CDR2 is SVGAGI (reference sequence). Losses at the gene ends were 6 bases for V and 1 base for J; bases not matched to a gene: 6. The CDR3 has 16 amino acids. The CDR3 coding sequence is TGTGCCAGCAGCCCAAGGGGACAGGGGAGCAATCAGCCCCAGCATTTT. Encoded protein: CASSPRGQGSNQPQHF.

This clonotype has at least ten counts. The rearrangement links TRBV6-2 or TRBV6-3 to TRBJ2-7; 10 bases line up with TRBD2. The trim removed 8 bases at V and 1 base at J, leaving 8 bases unmatched. This CDR3 contains 15 residues. Per the germline V gene, CDR1 is MNHEY and CDR2 is SVGEGT. The CDR3 sequence is CASSRGTSVSYEQYF. The CDR3 DNA follows: TGTGCCAGCTCGCGTGGGACTAGCGTATCCTACGAGCAGTACTTC.

This clonotype occurred a few times. The rearrangement joins TRBV9 to TRBJ2-3, with 8 bases that match TRBD1. V trimming: 3 bases; J trimming: 4 bases; junction bases outside the gene matches: 13. The CDR3 has 17 residues. Germline CDR1 SGDLS, CDR2 YYNGEE. For the CDR3, the DNA is TGTGCCAGCAGCGCGTGGGGTACCGGACAGGGTCCAGATACGCAGTATTTT. Its protein is CASSAWGTGQGPDTQYF.

This clonotype was found many times. The chain links TRBV7-6 to TRBJ1-6; a weak D match, TRBD1 (5 bases). Germline-derived CDR1 and CDR2 are SGHVS and FNYEAQ. The V end was cut by 5 bases, the J end by 7 bases, with 15 bases between. This CDR3 contains 15 residues. In nucleotides, the CDR3 is TGTGCCAGCAGCGCCATGATAAGGGACAATTCACCCCTCCACTTT. Amino acid sequence: CASSAMIRDNSPLHF.

CDR3 sequence: CSASRTGVFYSYEQYF. DNA of the CDR3: TGCAGTGCTAGCCGGACAGGGGTCTTCTACTCCTACGAGCAGTACTTC. The rearrangement joins TRBV20-1 to TRBJ2-7; 9 nucleotides match TRBD1. The junction had 9 bases not matched to a gene; V was cut back by 3 bases and J by 0 bases. Germline CDR1 DFQATT, CDR2 SNEGSKA (reference sequence). There are 16 residues in the CDR3.

This chain joins TRBV12-3 or TRBV12-4 and TRBJ2-7; 7 positions agree with TRBD1. V lost 3 bases and J lost 1; bases outside the gene matches: 3. CDR3 length equals 14 residues. DNA for the CDR3: TGTGCCAGCAGTTTGGACAGGTATTCCTACGAGCAGTACTTC. It translates to CASSLDRYSYEQYF.

This clonotype was found a few times. The chain links TRBV6-9 to TRBJ2-4, with 7 positions matching TRBD1. The CDR3 runs to 14 residues. With V trimmed by 3 bases and J by 11 bases, 10 bases remained unmatched. Germline lookup yields CDR1 MNHGY and CDR2 SVAAGI. CDR3 region: CASSYPRQGWVQYF. The DNA for the CDR3 is TGTGCCAGCAGTTACCCTAGACAGGGATGGGTTCAGTACTTC.

The chain's CDR3 is CASTSPEGVPEKLFF. The CDR3 bases are TGTGCCAGTACTTCTCCCGAAGGGGTTCCGGAAAAACTGTTTTTT. The rearrangement uses TRBV19 and TRBJ1-4; tentative D call: TRBD1 (5 bases). The germline V gene encodes CDR1 LNHDA and CDR2 SQIVND (reference sequence). V lost 7 bases and J lost 8, with 20 bases in between. This CDR3 has 15 residues.